Sequencing of this T cell receptor beta chain was carried out in a study of T cell changes during pregnancy in multiple sclerosis. Only in-frame clones appear in the TCRdb table, and some are missing; sequencing was by immunoSEQ multiplex PCR. In the table there are about 85,000 clones, roughly nine tenths of which are singletons. Trimming left V 3 bases short and J 0 bases short, with 7 bases between. The germline V gene has CDR1 SGDLS and CDR2 YYNGEE. This CDR3 is 13 amino acids long. The source material was peripheral blood, sampled in the first trimester of pregnancy. The V and J genes are TRBV9 and TRBJ2-7; weak D call: TRBD1 (5 bases). The receptor's source is a female donor with multiple sclerosis, enrolled in a pregnancy study. The CDR3 spells CASSETDSYEQYF. The CDR3 DNA is TGTGCCAGCAGCGAGACAGACTCCTACGAGCAGTACTTC.